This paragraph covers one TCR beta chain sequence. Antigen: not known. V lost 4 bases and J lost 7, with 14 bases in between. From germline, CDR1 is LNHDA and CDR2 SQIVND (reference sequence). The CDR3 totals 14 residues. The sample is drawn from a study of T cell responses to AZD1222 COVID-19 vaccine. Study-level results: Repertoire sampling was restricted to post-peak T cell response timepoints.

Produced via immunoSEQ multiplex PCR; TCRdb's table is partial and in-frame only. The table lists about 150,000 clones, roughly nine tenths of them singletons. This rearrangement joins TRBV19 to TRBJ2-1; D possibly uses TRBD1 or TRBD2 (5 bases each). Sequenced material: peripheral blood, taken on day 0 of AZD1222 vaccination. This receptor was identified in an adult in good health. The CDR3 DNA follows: TGTGCCAGTAGTAATCAAGAGGGGCTGAATGAGCAGTTCTTC. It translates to CASSNQEGLNEQFF.